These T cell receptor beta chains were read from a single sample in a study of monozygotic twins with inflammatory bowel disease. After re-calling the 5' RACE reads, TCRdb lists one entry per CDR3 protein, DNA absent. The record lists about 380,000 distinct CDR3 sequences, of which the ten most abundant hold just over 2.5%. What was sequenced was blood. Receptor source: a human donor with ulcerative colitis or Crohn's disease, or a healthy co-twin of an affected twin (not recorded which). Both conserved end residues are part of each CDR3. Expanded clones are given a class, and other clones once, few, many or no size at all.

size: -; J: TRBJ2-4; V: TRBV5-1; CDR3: CASSLATVNIQYF
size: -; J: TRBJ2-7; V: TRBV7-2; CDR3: CASSLGISEQYF
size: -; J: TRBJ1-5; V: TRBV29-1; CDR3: CSVVYGSNQPQHF
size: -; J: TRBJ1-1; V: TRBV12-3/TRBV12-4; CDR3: CASSLGTDNTEAFF
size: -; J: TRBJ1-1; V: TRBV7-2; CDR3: CASSLPILNTEAFF
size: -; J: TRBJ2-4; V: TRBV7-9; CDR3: CASSRKGTAKNIQYF
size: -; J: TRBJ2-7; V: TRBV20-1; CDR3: CSANTPQGGLAYEQYF
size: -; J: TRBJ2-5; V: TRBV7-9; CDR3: CASSSGTLQETQYF
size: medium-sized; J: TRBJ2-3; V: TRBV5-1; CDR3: CASSLDVPERGDTQYF
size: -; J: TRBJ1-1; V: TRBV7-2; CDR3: CASSTTGQAINEAFF
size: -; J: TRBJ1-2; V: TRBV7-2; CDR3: CVSSSYRPNFYGYTF
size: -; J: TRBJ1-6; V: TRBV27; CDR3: CASTYSGQGYNSPLHF
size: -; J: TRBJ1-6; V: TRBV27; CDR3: CASSSRFEAWTAKQGARSPLHF
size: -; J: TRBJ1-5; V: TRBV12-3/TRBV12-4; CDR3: CASSFTGDNQPQHF
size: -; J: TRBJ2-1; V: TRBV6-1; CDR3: CASSAGGVVYNEQFF
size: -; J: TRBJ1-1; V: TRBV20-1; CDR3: CSASYRVNTEAFF
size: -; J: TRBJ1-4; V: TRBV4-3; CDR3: CASSQSFQGGVNEKLFF
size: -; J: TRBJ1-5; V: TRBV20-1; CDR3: CSARDEGIQPQHF
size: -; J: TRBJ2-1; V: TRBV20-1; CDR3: CSARDPVEGPYNEQFF
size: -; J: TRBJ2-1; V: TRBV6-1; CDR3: CASGTKGRVNEQFF
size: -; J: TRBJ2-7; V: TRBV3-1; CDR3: CASSQGYAAGTNSYEQYF
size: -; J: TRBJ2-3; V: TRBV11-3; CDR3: CASSFSPGEPTQYF
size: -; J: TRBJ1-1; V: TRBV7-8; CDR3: CASSLRTVMNTEAFF
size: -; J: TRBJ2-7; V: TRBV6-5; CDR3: CASIGTGYEQYF
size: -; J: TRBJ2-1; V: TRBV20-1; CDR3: CSAREDGYEQFF
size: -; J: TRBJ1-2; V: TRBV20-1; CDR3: CSADTGYLGYTF
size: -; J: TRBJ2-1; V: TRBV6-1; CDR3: CASSGTGVYNEQFF
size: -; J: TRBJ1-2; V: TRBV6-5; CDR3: CASSYGDRGYGYTF
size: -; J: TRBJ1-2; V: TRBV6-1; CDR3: CASTVTGGTGAYGYTF
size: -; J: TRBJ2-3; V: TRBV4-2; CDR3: CASSQPRVQGFTDTQYF
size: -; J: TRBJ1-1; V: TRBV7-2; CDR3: CASSPRQNTNTEAFF
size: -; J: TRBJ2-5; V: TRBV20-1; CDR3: CSASADREFTETQYF
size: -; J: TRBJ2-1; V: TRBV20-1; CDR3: CSASQSGGIHEQFF
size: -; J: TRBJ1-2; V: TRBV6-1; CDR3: CASSKDRGTYGYTF
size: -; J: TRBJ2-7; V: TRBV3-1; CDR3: CASSQIPGFTYEQYF
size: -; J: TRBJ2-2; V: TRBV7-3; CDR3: CASSLSRINTGELFF
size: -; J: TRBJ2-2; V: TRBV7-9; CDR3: CASSLVGYTGELFF
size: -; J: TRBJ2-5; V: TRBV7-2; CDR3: CASSLGIALGPGTQYF
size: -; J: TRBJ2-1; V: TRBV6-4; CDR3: CASSEGGWGSYNEQFF
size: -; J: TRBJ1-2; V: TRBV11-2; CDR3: CASSLPGWNGYTF
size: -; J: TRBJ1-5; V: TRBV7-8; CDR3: CASSTRTGTRYSNQPQHF
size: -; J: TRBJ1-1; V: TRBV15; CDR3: CATSRDRQGVGDTEAFF
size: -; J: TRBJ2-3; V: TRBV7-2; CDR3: CASSFRTDTQYF